This T cell receptor beta chain comes out of a study of shared clonotypes between healthy human individuals. Findings of the study overall: The authors expected sequencing depth to affect clonotype sharing among donors. It was the non-shared clonotypes that had lower generation probabilities than clonotypes shared by all four donors.

Method: immunoSEQ multiplex PCR; TCRdb's copy keeps in-frame clones and lacks some. The table has approximately 840,000 clones, roughly 96% seen once. CDR1 SGHRS and CDR2 YFSETQ come from the germline V gene. Unmatched junction bases numbered 0, after V lost 0 bases and J lost 5 bases. The CDR3 has 15 residues. CD45RO-negative cells were positively selected for CCR7, leaving out terminally differentiated effector memory CD45RA+ cells. Nashville, Tennessee was home to all donors, each a Caucasian adult. Comments on this clone: Its antigen is still unknown.

The sample consisted of naive CD8+ T cells sorted from blood. The V and J genes are TRBV5-1 and TRBJ2-2; 11 bases align to TRBD2. The source of this sequence is a man under 40 in good health. The CDR3 sequence: CASSLVAGGTGELFF. The CDR3 DNA reads as TGCGCCAGCAGCTTGGTAGCGGGAGGGACCGGGGAGCTGTTTTTT.